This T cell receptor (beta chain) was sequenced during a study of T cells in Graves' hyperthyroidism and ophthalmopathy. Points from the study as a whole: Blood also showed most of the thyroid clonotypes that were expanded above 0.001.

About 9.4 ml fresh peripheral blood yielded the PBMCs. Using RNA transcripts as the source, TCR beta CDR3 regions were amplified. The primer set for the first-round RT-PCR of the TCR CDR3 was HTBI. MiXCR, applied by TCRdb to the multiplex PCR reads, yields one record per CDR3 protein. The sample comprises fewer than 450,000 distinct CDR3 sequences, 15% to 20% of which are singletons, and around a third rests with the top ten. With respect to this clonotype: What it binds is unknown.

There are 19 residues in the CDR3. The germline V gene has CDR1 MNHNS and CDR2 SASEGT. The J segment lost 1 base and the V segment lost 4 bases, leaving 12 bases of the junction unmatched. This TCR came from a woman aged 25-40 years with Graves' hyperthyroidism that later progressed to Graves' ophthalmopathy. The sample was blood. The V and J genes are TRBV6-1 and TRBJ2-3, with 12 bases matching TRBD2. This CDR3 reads CASSVPLAGGRRRTDTQYF. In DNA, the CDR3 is TGTGCCAGCAGTGTACCCCTAGCGGGGGGGCGCCGACGCACAGATACGCAGTATTTT.